Following are 15 T cell receptor beta chains from one sample sequenced in a study of blood T cell repertoires in COVID-19. The protocol was immunoSEQ multiplex PCR, while the TCRdb copy is restricted to in-frame clones and leaves out a portion. This table holds 85,000 to 130,000 clones, 70% to 85% found once. Sequencing was performed on peripheral blood. Source of these receptors: a woman between 55 and 75 years old with acute or convalescent COVID-19.

V and J are TRBV5-1 and TRBJ2-7; 12 nucleotides line up with TRBD2. J was trimmed by 0 bases and V by 4 bases; bases with no gene match: 11. Germline-derived CDR1 and CDR2 are SGHRS and YFSETQ. This CDR3 is built from 18 residues. As DNA, the CDR3 is TGCGCCAGCAGCCTCCAGTCGACTAGCGGGGGTTACTCCTACGAGCAGTACTTC. Its translation is CASSLQSTSGGYSYEQYF.

This clone was counted a single time. The chain has TRBV5-1 and TRBJ1-2, with 7 positions matching TRBD1. This CDR3 is built from 15 residues. Germline lookup yields CDR1 SGHRS and CDR2 YFSETQ. V was clipped by 4 bases and J by 4 bases; unmatched bases: 10. CDR3 protein: CASSDRVGGFYGYTF. Written as DNA, the CDR3 is TGCGCCAGCAGCGACAGGGTCGGGGGTTTCTATGGCTACACCTTC.

This clone was found once. The CDR3 DNA follows: TGTGCCAGTAGTCGTCGCGGCGGGCAGCCCCAGCATTTT. Amino acids: CASSRRGGQPQHF. The chain is built from TRBV19 and TRBJ1-5; D is ambiguous. This CDR3 comprises 13 residues. Germline V gene data show CDR1 as LNHDA and CDR2 as SQIVND (reference sequence). The ends were cut back, 5 bases at V and 7 bases at J, with 12 bases in the middle. The full variable domain, completed using reference TRBV19 and TRBJ1-5, is DGGITQSPKYLFRKEGQNVTLSCEQNLNHDAMYWYRQDPGQGLRLIYYSQIVNDFQKGDIAEGYSVSREKKESFPLTVTSAQKNPTAFYLCASSRRGGQPQHFGDGTRLSIL.

The V and J genes are TRBV19 and TRBJ2-3; the match to TRBD2 covers 10 bases. Germline V CDR1 and CDR2: LNHDA, SQIVND (reference sequence). The V gene end was trimmed by 5 bases and the J gene end by 5 bases; junction bases not matched to a gene: 7. The CDR3 has 15 residues. The CDR3 region has the DNA TGTGCCAGTAGTCCCCAGCGGGGGGGCCTAGATACGCAGTATTTT. It yields the protein CASSPQRGGLDTQYF.

V usage is TRBV6-4 and J usage is TRBJ2-1, with 7 bases that match TRBD2. V dropped 4 bases and J dropped 1; count of bases not matched to a gene: 4. CDR3 length: 15 residues. The germline CDR1 and CDR2 sequences are MRHNA and SNTAGT. The CDR3 DNA reads as TGTGCCAGCAGTGTGCAGCGGGGATCCTACAATGAGCAGTTCTTC. It specifies CASSVQRGSYNEQFF.

The gene calls are TRBV28 and TRBJ1-3; TRBD1 is a possible D gene (5 bases). This CDR3 has 14 amino acids. The germline V and J ends were trimmed by 2 bases and 4 bases, with 9 bases remaining between them. Germline CDR1 MDHEN, CDR2 SYDVKM. CDR3 bases: TGTGCCAGCAGTTTACCAGGGCCCGGAAACACCATATATTTT. This translates into CASSLPGPGNTIYF.

The rearrangement joins TRBV18 to TRBJ2-5, with 7 bases fitting TRBD2. V lost 1 base to trimming and J lost 5 bases; unmatched junction nucleotides: 4. The CDR3 is made up of 14 amino acids. CDR1 and CDR2 (germline): KGHSH, LQKENI. This CDR3 is CASSPQSGVETQYF. The CDR3 DNA is TGTGCCAGCTCACCACAGAGCGGGGTGGAGACCCAGTACTTC.

V usage is TRBV5-1 and J usage is TRBJ1-1, with unresolved D. V was pared by 0 bases and J by 4 bases, with 10 bases between. Germline CDR1 SGHRS, CDR2 YFSETQ. The CDR3 sequence is 14 residues long. The CDR3: CASSLDVQSTEAFF. Here the CDR3 DNA reads TGCGCCAGCAGCTTGGATGTACAGTCCACTGAAGCTTTCTTT.

The V call is TRBV24-1, the J call TRBJ1-6; no clear D. This CDR3 is built from 18 residues. CDR1 KGHDR and CDR2 SFDVKD come from the germline V gene. Between the trimmed V and J ends, which lost 0 bases and 6 bases, there was a span of 17 bases. The CDR3 region has the DNA TGTGCCACCAGTGATTTGTTTAGTCCCCCGGGGTGTAATTCACCCCTCCACTTT. Protein: CATSDLFSPPGCNSPLHF.

The chain couples TRBV3-1 (or the pseudogene TRBV3-2) to TRBJ1-4, with a weak D call TRBD1 (5 bases). Germline V gene sequence: CDR1 LGHDT, CDR2 YNNKEL (reference sequence). The CDR3 has 14 amino acids. Trimming removed 2 bases from V and 7 bases from J, with 11 bases in between. This chain's CDR3 is CASSQWGIREKLFF. CDR3 nucleotides: TGTGCCAGCAGCCAATGGGGCATTCGTGAAAAACTGTTTTTT.

The J gene is TRBJ1-4, the V gene TRBV27; D remains unclear. V lost 5 bases and J 2 bases, leaving 12 bases between the germline ends. This CDR3 comprises 15 residues. Germline V gene lookup returns CDR1 MNHEY and CDR2 SMNVEV (reference sequence). The CDR3 region has the DNA TGTGCCAGCAGTCCGCGAGGGAGGACTAATGAAAAACTGTTTTTT. Residues: CASSPRGRTNEKLFF.

This chain links TRBV12-3 or TRBV12-4 with TRBJ2-5; tentative D call: TRBD1 (6 bases). The germline V and J ends were trimmed by 5 bases and 2 bases, with 9 bases remaining between them. The CDR3 has 13 residues. This chain's CDR3 is CASSRTVQETQYF. CDR3 DNA: TGTGCCAGCAGTCGGACAGTACAAGAGACCCAGTACTTC.

This clone was detected once. The chain links TRBV4-2 to TRBJ1-2; D call uncertain. V dropped 0 bases and J dropped 4 bases, with 9 bases sitting between them. There are 14 residues in the CDR3. Germline CDR1 LGHNA, CDR2 YNFKEQ. The CDR3 DNA reads TGTGCCAGCAGCCAAGAGAGGGTTGGCTATGGCTACACCTTC. It translates to CASSQERVGYGYTF.

CDR3 region: CASRRTGTASYEQYF. CDR3 nucleotides: TGTGCCAGTAGGCGTACCGGGACAGCTTCCTACGAGCAGTACTTC. The chain recombines TRBV19 with TRBJ2-7; 7 bases are a match to TRBD1. J was trimmed by 1 base and V by 6 bases; bases with no gene match: 9. Per germline, CDR1 LNHDA and CDR2 SQIVND (reference sequence). This CDR3 comprises 15 residues. Full variable domain (missing parts from reference TRBV19 and TRBJ2-7): DGGITQSPKYLFRKEGQNVTLSCEQNLNHDAMYWYRQDPGQGLRLIYYSQIVNDFQKGDIAEGYSVSREKKESFPLTVTSAQKNPTAFYLCASRRTGTASYEQYFGPGTRLTVT.

The rearrangement links TRBV5-1 to TRBJ2-5; 7 positions match TRBD1. The J segment lost 3 bases and the V segment lost 4 bases, leaving 6 bases of the junction unmatched. This CDR3 has 14 amino acids. Germline V gene sequence: CDR1 SGHRS, CDR2 YFSETQ. The CDR3 loop is CASSHGTAEETQYF. DNA for the CDR3: TGCGCCAGCAGCCATGGGACAGCGGAAGAGACCCAGTACTTC.